This is a list of T cell receptor beta chains from one sample in a study of CD4 and CD8 cells across lung adenocarcinoma regions. TCRdb redid the calling of the PCR reads with MiXCR, one entry per CDR3 protein. The sample carries 23,000 or so distinct CDR3 sequences, about 50% recorded once. Sequencing used CD8+ T cells from the center of a lung tumor. All receptors derive from a male donor with lung adenocarcinoma. The CD4 and CD8 labels of this study may be unreliable. CDR3s include the opening cysteine and the closing phenylalanine or tryptophan. D genes are given only for firm matches. Not all rows give a size; the values are once, few, many and, for expanded clones, a class.

CDR3: CARTTQGKLGEQYF
DNA: TGTGCCAGGACTACACAGGGGAAATTGGGGGAGCAGTACTTC
J: TRBJ2-5
D: .
size: few
V: TRBV30

CDR3: CASSEGNGGGDTDTQYF
DNA: TGTGCCAGCAGTGAGGGGAACGGGGGCGGGGACACAGATACGCAGTACTTC
J: TRBJ2-7
D: .
size: .
V: TRBV6-1

CDR3: CSASRQGGSTIYF
DNA: TGCAGTGCTAGTCGGCAGGGAGGCAGCACCATATATTTT
J: TRBJ1-3
D: .
size: .
V: TRBV20-1

CDR3: CASSLTGSSYEQYF
DNA: TGTGCCAGCAGCTTAACCGGCTCCAGTTACGAGCAGTACTTC
J: TRBJ2-7
D: .
size: few
V: TRBV7-8

CDR3: CASTARAGASPHEQFF
DNA: TGTGCCAGCACCGCCCGAGCCGGGGCCTCACCTCACGAGCAGTTCTTC
J: TRBJ2-1
D: .
size: many
V: TRBV6-1

CDR3: CASSSRDWQGTQYF
DNA: TGTGCCAGCAGCTCCCGGGACTGGCAGGGTACGCAGTATTTT
J: TRBJ2-3
D: .
size: .
V: TRBV7-2

CDR3: CASSRTGTVAYEQYF
DNA: TGTGCCAGCAGTCGGACCGGGACGGTTGCCTACGAGCAGTACTTC
J: TRBJ2-7
D: .
size: .
V: TRBV6-1

CDR3: CASSKPGVGARPSDTQYF
DNA: TGTGCCAGCAGCAAACCCGGGGTTGGGGCCCGCCCCTCGGATACCCAGTACTTC
J: TRBJ2-5
D: .
size: .
V: TRBV27

CDR3: CAISGAGVSAETQYF
DNA: TGTGCCATCAGTGGCGCTGGGGTCAGCGCAGAGACCCAGTACTTC
J: TRBJ2-5
D: .
size: many
V: TRBV10-3

CDR3: CASRQLAGGGGANVLTF
DNA: TGTGCCAGCAGGCAACTAGCGGGAGGCGGAGGGGCCAACGTCCTGACTTTC
J: TRBJ2-6
D: TRBD2
size: medium-sized
V: TRBV6-5

CDR3: CASDTGLGGKDIQYF
DNA: TGTGCCAGCGACACGGGGCTGGGGGGGAAAGATATTCAGTACTTC
J: TRBJ2-4
D: TRBD2
size: .
V: TRBV6-1

CDR3: CASSLEGAVGYTF
DNA: TGTGCCAGCAGTTTAGAGGGGGCCGTTGGCTACACCTTC
J: TRBJ1-2
D: TRBD1
size: many
V: TRBV27

CDR3: CASGPTGGDSPLHF
DNA: TGTGCCAGCGGCCCCACAGGGGGCGATTCACCCCTCCACTTT
J: TRBJ1-6
D: TRBD1
size: many
V: TRBV6-1

CDR3: CAGSEGPDPDTQYF
DNA: TGCGCCGGGAGTGAGGGCCCAGACCCAGATACGCAGTATTTT
J: TRBJ2-3
D: .
size: .
V: TRBV10-1

CDR3: CASSPGSGETNTGELFF
DNA: TGTGCCAGCAGCCCAGGGTCTGGGGAAACGAACACCGGGGAGCTGTTTTTT
J: TRBJ2-2
D: .
size: medium-sized
V: TRBV6-1

CDR3: CAVSSLGAKNMQYF
DNA: TGCGCCGTCTCGAGTCTCGGAGCCAAAAACATGCAGTACTTC
J: TRBJ2-4
D: .
size: .
V: TRBV10-1

CDR3: CASSRSGRGNKNIQYF
DNA: TGTGCCAGCAGCCGGAGCGGGAGGGGAAACAAAAACATTCAGTACTTC
J: TRBJ2-4
D: TRBD2
size: .
V: TRBV6-1

CDR3: CAGGGGRDKDTQYF
DNA: TGTGCGGGCGGGGGGGGGCGCGACAAAGATACGCAGTACTTT
J: TRBJ2-3
D: TRBD2
size: .
V: TRBV6-1

CDR3: CASSPQGLAGAPYNEQFF
DNA: TGTGCCAGCAGCCCCCAGGGACTAGCGGGAGCACCCTACAATGAGCAGTTCTTC
J: TRBJ2-1
D: TRBD2
size: many
V: TRBV9

CDR3: CASSPHPSGKETQYF
DNA: TGCGCCAGCAGCCCGCACCCTAGCGGGAAAGAGACCCAGTACTTC
J: TRBJ2-5
D: TRBD2
size: many
V: TRBV5-1

CDR3: CASSVSGTGVRDTQYF
DNA: TGTGCCAGCAGCGTCTCCGGGACAGGGGTCAGAGATACGCAGTATTTC
J: TRBJ2-3
D: TRBD1
size: .
V: TRBV6-1

CDR3: CASSPRGRVYEQYF
DNA: TGTGCCAGCAGTCCCAGGGGGCGCGTCTACGAGCAGTACTTC
J: TRBJ2-7
D: TRBD1
size: few
V: TRBV6-1

CDR3: CASEKVVFGTQYF
DNA: TGTGCCAGCGAGAAAGTTGTTTTTGGTACGCAGTATTTT
J: TRBJ2-3
D: .
size: few
V: TRBV6-1

CDR3: CASSLGRYNEQFF
DNA: TGTGCCAGCAGTCTGGGGAGGTACAATGAGCAGTTCTTC
J: TRBJ2-1
D: .
size: .
V: TRBV6-1

CDR3: CASSLGLNNEQYF
DNA: TGTGCCAGCAGTCTGGGACTCAACAATGAGCAGTACTTC
J: TRBJ2-7
D: .
size: .
V: TRBV7-2

CDR3: CASSQGRGTEAFF
DNA: TGTGCCAGCAGCCAGGGTAGGGGCACTGAAGCTTTCTTT
J: TRBJ1-1
D: .
size: .
V: TRBV3-1

CDR3: CASSLGVWNWAQETQYF
DNA: TGCGCCAGCAGCTTGGGTGTTTGGAACTGGGCCCAAGAGACCCAGTACTTC
J: TRBJ2-5
D: .
size: few
V: TRBV5-1

CDR3: CASSLGTGPQETQYF
DNA: TGCGCCAGCAGCTTGGGGACAGGGCCCCAAGAGACCCAGTACTTC
J: TRBJ2-5
D: TRBD1
size: many
V: TRBV5-1

CDR3: CASSQDPGRVSLYEQYF
DNA: TGTGCCAGCAGCCAAGATCCGGGCAGGGTCTCACTCTACGAGCAGTACTTC
J: TRBJ2-7
D: .
size: .
V: TRBV3-1

CDR3: CASSSPAGQGAPGANVQYF
DNA: TGTGCCAGCAGTTCCCCCGCGGGACAGGGGGCACCGGGGGCCAACGTCCAGTATTTC
J: TRBJ2-6
D: TRBD1
size: .
V: TRBV27

CDR3: CASSPPPLAGNPGNEQFF
DNA: TGTGCCAGCAGTCCCCCGCCCCTAGCGGGAAATCCGGGCAATGAGCAGTTCTTC
J: TRBJ2-1
D: TRBD2
size: many
V: TRBV27

CDR3: CASTRWAGEGEQFF
DNA: TGTGCCAGCACCCGGTGGGCGGGAGAAGGTGAGCAGTTCTTC
J: TRBJ2-1
D: TRBD2
size: many
V: TRBV6-5

CDR3: CASSLGAGVAETQYF
DNA: TGTGCCAGCAGCTTAGGAGCGGGAGTCGCCGAGACCCAGTACTTC
J: TRBJ2-5
D: TRBD2
size: many
V: TRBV11-1

CDR3: CASSFARDYGTDTQYF
DNA: TGCGCCAGCAGCTTCGCCAGGGATTATGGCACAGATACGCAGTATTTT
J: TRBJ2-3
D: .
size: many
V: TRBV5-1

CDR3: CASSLRRRLYNEQFF
DNA: TGTGCCAGCAGCTTACGGCGCCGGCTCTACAATGAGCAGTTCTTC
J: TRBJ2-1
D: .
size: .
V: TRBV7-8